These T cell receptor beta chains were read from a single sample in a study of blood T cell repertoires in COVID-19. Only in-frame clones appear in the TCRdb table, and some are missing; sequencing was by immunoSEQ multiplex PCR. The repertoire includes 250,000 to 350,000 clones, 86% of them detected once, and 10% to 15% sits in the top ten. Sequenced sample: peripheral blood. All receptors come from a woman between 65 and 79 years old with COVID-19, enrolled during active disease. The CDR3 runs from the conserved cysteine through the conserved F or W. A D gene is named only where the DNA matches it firmly. A row's size may be missing; if present it is once, few, many or a size class.

D: -; J: TRBJ2-3; size: -; V: TRBV2; CDR3: CASSELGWGPDTQYF; DNA: TGTGCCAGCAGTGAGTTAGGGTGGGGCCCAGATACGCAGTATTTT
D: -; J: TRBJ2-7; size: -; V: TRBV6-5; CDR3: CASSHGEDQYF; DNA: TGTGCCAGCAGTCACGGGGAGGATCAGTACTTC
D: TRBD1; J: TRBJ1-2; size: -; V: TRBV29-1; CDR3: CSVERQGAYYGYTF; DNA: TGCAGCGTTGAACGACAGGGGGCATACTATGGCTACACCTTC
D: -; J: TRBJ1-6; size: -; V: TRBV25-1; CDR3: CASSELTGNSPLHF; DNA: TGTGCCAGCAGTGAATTGACAGGAAATTCACCCCTCCACTTT
D: -; J: TRBJ2-1; size: -; V: TRBV5-1; CDR3: CASSLYNNNEQFF; DNA: TGCGCCAGCAGCTTGTACAACAACAATGAGCAGTTCTTC
D: TRBD1; J: TRBJ1-6; size: -; V: TRBV4-1; CDR3: CASSHSGTANNSPLHF; DNA: TGCGCCAGCAGCCATTCCGGGACAGCGAATAATTCACCCCTCCACTTT
D: TRBD1; J: TRBJ2-5; size: -; V: TRBV19; CDR3: CASSIVKTGKETQYF; DNA: TGTGCCAGTAGTATAGTCAAGACAGGGAAAGAGACCCAGTACTTC
D: TRBD1; J: TRBJ2-3; size: -; V: TRBV9; CDR3: CASSVEGAVGSGTDTQYF; DNA: TGTGCCAGCAGCGTAGAGGGGGCTGTAGGTTCCGGAACAGATACGCAGTATTTT
D: -; J: TRBJ2-1; size: few; V: TRBV6-1; CDR3: CASSEMRGYNEQFF; DNA: TGTGCCAGCAGTGAAATGCGGGGATACAATGAGCAGTTCTTC
D: -; J: TRBJ1-1; size: -; V: TRBV12-3/TRBV12-4; CDR3: CASIRGGNTEAFF; DNA: TGTGCCAGCATCCGGGGGGGGAACACTGAAGCTTTCTTT
D: TRBD2; J: TRBJ2-7; size: -; V: TRBV27; CDR3: CASSLRGGLYEQYF; DNA: TGTGCCAGCAGTTTACGGGGGGGTCTCTACGAGCAGTACTTC
D: TRBD1; J: TRBJ2-1; size: -; V: TRBV6-1; CDR3: CASSELTGTYNEQFF; DNA: TGTGCCAGCAGTGAGTTGACAGGGACCTACAATGAGCAGTTCTTC
D: -; J: TRBJ1-1; size: -; V: TRBV7-2; CDR3: CASSLALSPNTEAFF; DNA: TGTGCCAGCAGCTTAGCGCTGAGTCCGAACACTGAAGCTTTCTTT
D: TRBD2; J: TRBJ2-2; size: -; V: TRBV10-3; CDR3: CAISESRATSGGAGTGELFF; DNA: TGTGCCATCAGTGAGTCGAGAGCGACTAGCGGGGGGGCCGGCACCGGGGAGCTGTTTTTT
D: -; J: TRBJ2-2; size: -; V: TRBV7-9; CDR3: CASSQGSGELFF; DNA: TGTGCCAGCAGCCAGGGGTCCGGGGAGCTGTTTTTT
D: TRBD1; J: TRBJ1-2; size: -; V: TRBV12-5; CDR3: CASGIQGVGGYTF; DNA: TGTGCTAGTGGTATACAGGGGGTTGGTGGCTACACCTTC
D: -; J: TRBJ2-1; size: -; V: TRBV5-4; CDR3: CASSLGGGGGEQFF; DNA: TGTGCCAGCAGCTTGGGCGGGGGCGGAGGTGAGCAGTTCTTC
D: TRBD1; J: TRBJ1-5; size: -; V: TRBV30; CDR3: CAWSVRTGGGYQPQHF; DNA: TGTGCCTGGAGTGTCCGGACAGGGGGCGGGTATCAGCCCCAGCATTTT
D: TRBD2; J: TRBJ2-4; size: once; V: TRBV24-1; CDR3: CATFYPGTREAKNIQYF; DNA: TGTGCCACCTTCTACCCCGGGACTAGGGAGGCCAAAAACATTCAGTACTTC
D: TRBD1; J: TRBJ2-7; size: -; V: TRBV6-5; CDR3: CASSSDRGSFYEQYF; DNA: TGTGCCAGCAGCTCCGACAGGGGTTCGTTCTACGAGCAGTACTTC
D: -; J: TRBJ1-2; size: -; V: TRBV6-1; CDR3: CASSEEGSYGYTF; DNA: TGTGCCAGCAGTGAGGAGGGTAGTTATGGCTACACCTTC
D: TRBD2; J: TRBJ2-3; size: -; V: TRBV2; CDR3: CASRRGLVTDTQYF; DNA: TGTGCCAGCAGGAGGGGACTAGTCACAGATACGCAGTATTTT
D: TRBD2; J: TRBJ2-5; size: -; V: TRBV6-5; CDR3: CASSRSGGWETQYF; DNA: TGTGCCAGCAGTCGTAGCGGGGGGTGGGAGACCCAGTACTTC
D: TRBD2; J: TRBJ2-2; size: -; V: TRBV13; CDR3: CASSSLAGKTGELFF; DNA: TGTGCCAGCAGCTCGCTAGCGGGGAAAACCGGGGAGCTGTTTTTT
D: TRBD2; J: TRBJ2-5; size: -; V: TRBV19; CDR3: CASRGLAGGHQETQYF; DNA: TGTGCCAGTAGAGGACTAGCGGGGGGCCACCAAGAGACCCAGTACTTC
D: -; J: TRBJ1-4; size: few; V: TRBV4-1; CDR3: CASSQDRPGEEKLFF; DNA: TGCGCCAGCAGCCAAGATCGTCCGGGTGAGGAAAAACTGTTTTTT
D: TRBD2; J: TRBJ2-1; size: -; V: TRBV19; CDR3: CATSDWSGGLNNEQFF; DNA: TGTGCCACCTCAGATTGGTCGGGGGGACTTAACAATGAGCAGTTCTTC
D: -; J: TRBJ2-2; size: few; V: TRBV10-1; CDR3: CASSAPGHGTGPTGELFF; DNA: TGCGCCAGCAGTGCGCCGGGACACGGGACGGGACCCACCGGGGAGCTGTTTTTT
D: -; J: TRBJ1-6; size: once; V: TRBV27; CDR3: CASSLSRMAPLHF; DNA: TGTGCCAGCAGTTTATCGCGCATGGCACCCCTCCACTTT
D: -; J: TRBJ2-1; size: -; V: TRBV10-3; CDR3: CAISESAAEQFF; DNA: TGTGCCATCAGTGAGTCAGCGGCTGAGCAGTTCTTC
D: -; J: TRBJ1-1; size: -; V: TRBV6-2/TRBV6-3; CDR3: CASSYLGDGTEAFF; DNA: TGTGCCAGCAGTTACTTGGGAGATGGGACTGAAGCTTTCTTT
D: TRBD1; J: TRBJ2-1; size: -; V: TRBV11-2; CDR3: CASSFTGGSYNEQFF; DNA: TGTGCCAGCAGCTTTACAGGGGGCTCCTACAATGAGCAGTTCTTC
D: -; J: TRBJ1-1; size: -; V: TRBV9; CDR3: CASSVGGQLNTEAFF; DNA: TGTGCCAGCAGCGTAGGGGGACAACTGAACACTGAAGCTTTCTTT
D: -; J: TRBJ1-2; size: -; V: TRBV10-3; CDR3: CAIREAIDYGYTF; DNA: TGTGCCATCAGAGAGGCTATAGACTATGGCTACACCTTC
D: -; J: TRBJ2-7; size: -; V: TRBV14; CDR3: CASSQDSGVVWEQYF; DNA: TGTGCCAGCAGCCAAGATTCAGGGGTTGTTTGGGAGCAGTACTTC
D: TRBD2; J: TRBJ2-1; size: -; V: TRBV4-3; CDR3: CASSQDSAGGLNEQFF; DNA: TGCGCCAGCAGCCAAGATAGTGCGGGGGGCTTGAATGAGCAGTTCTTC
D: TRBD1; J: TRBJ1-1; size: -; V: TRBV30; CDR3: CAWDHTGGTEAFF; DNA: TGTGCCTGGGATCATACAGGGGGCACTGAAGCTTTCTTT
D: -; J: TRBJ1-1; size: -; V: TRBV27; CDR3: CASGLTEGVAAFF; DNA: TGTGCCAGCGGGCTGACTGAGGGGGTCGCAGCTTTCTTT
D: -; J: TRBJ1-1; size: -; V: TRBV5-1; CDR3: CASSLTGPLGTEAFF; DNA: TGCGCCAGCAGCTTGACAGGGCCCTTGGGCACTGAAGCTTTCTTT
D: -; J: TRBJ1-1; size: -; V: TRBV7-3; CDR3: CASSLTGLTEAFF; DNA: TGTGCCAGCAGCTTAACTGGACTCACTGAAGCTTTCTTT
D: -; J: TRBJ1-5; size: -; V: TRBV7-9; CDR3: CASSLARDIYSNQPQHF; DNA: TGTGCCAGCAGCTTAGCGAGGGACATCTATAGCAATCAGCCCCAGCATTTT
D: -; J: TRBJ2-5; size: -; V: TRBV6-6; CDR3: CASSYPGTPQETQYF; DNA: TGTGCCAGCAGTTACCCCGGGACTCCCCAAGAGACCCAGTACTTC
D: TRBD1; J: TRBJ2-2; size: -; V: TRBV5-1; CDR3: CASSVRDSGTGELFF; DNA: TGCGCCAGCAGCGTCCGGGACAGCGGCACCGGGGAGCTGTTTTTT
D: TRBD1; J: TRBJ2-1; size: -; V: TRBV24-1; CDR3: CATSDPTGLRYNEQFF; DNA: TGTGCCACCAGTGATCCGACAGGGCTAAGGTACAATGAGCAGTTCTTC
D: TRBD1; J: TRBJ2-3; size: -; V: TRBV2; CDR3: CASSGTGYLGADTQYF; DNA: TGTGCCAGCAGTGGGACAGGGTATTTGGGTGCAGATACGCAGTATTTT
D: -; J: TRBJ2-7; size: -; V: TRBV30; CDR3: CAWNRATSYEQYF; DNA: TGTGCCTGGAACAGGGCTACCTCCTACGAGCAGTACTTC
D: -; J: TRBJ1-1; size: -; V: TRBV10-1; CDR3: CASSELRLGTEAFF; DNA: TGCGCCAGCAGTGAGCTCAGGTTGGGCACTGAAGCTTTCTTT
D: -; J: TRBJ1-6; size: -; V: TRBV5-1; CDR3: CASSLDGYNSPLHF; DNA: TGCGCCAGCAGCTTGGACGGGTATAATTCACCCCTCCACTTT
D: -; J: TRBJ1-5; size: -; V: TRBV5-1; CDR3: CASSLSQDQPQHF; DNA: TGCGCCAGCAGCTTGTCCCAGGATCAGCCCCAGCATTTT
D: -; J: TRBJ1-1; size: -; V: TRBV18; CDR3: CASSPRGYTEAFF; DNA: TGTGCCAGCTCCCCCAGGGGATACACTGAAGCTTTCTTT
D: -; J: TRBJ1-6; size: -; V: TRBV9; CDR3: CASSVDRNNSPLHF; DNA: TGTGCCAGCAGCGTAGACAGGAATAATTCACCCCTCCACTTT
D: -; J: TRBJ2-4; size: -; V: TRBV7-2; CDR3: CASSSPGLGAKNIQYF; DNA: TGTGCCAGCAGCTCCCCGGGACTCGGAGCCAAAAACATTCAGTACTTC
D: -; J: TRBJ2-1; size: -; V: TRBV13; CDR3: CASSPSGAGNNEQFF; DNA: TGTGCCAGCAGCCCCTCAGGTGCAGGGAACAATGAGCAGTTCTTC
D: -; J: TRBJ1-5; size: -; V: TRBV24-1; CDR3: CATSDETFYSNQPQHF; DNA: TGTGCCACCAGTGACGAGACATTTTATAGCAATCAGCCCCAGCATTTT
D: -; J: TRBJ2-1; size: -; V: TRBV18; CDR3: CASSPRTTHNEQFF; DNA: TGTGCCAGCTCACCAAGAACTACTCACAATGAGCAGTTCTTC
D: -; J: TRBJ2-7; size: -; V: TRBV27; CDR3: CASSFGEAESYEQYF; DNA: TGTGCCAGCAGTTTTGGGGAGGCGGAATCCTACGAGCAGTACTTC
D: -; J: TRBJ2-7; size: -; V: TRBV24-1; CDR3: CATSDRDSLTPYEQYF; DNA: TGTGCCACCAGTGATCGGGACTCGCTTACACCCTACGAGCAGTACTTC
D: -; J: TRBJ2-1; size: -; V: TRBV5-8; CDR3: CASSLAWAPNEQFF; DNA: TGTGCCAGCAGCTTGGCCTGGGCTCCGAATGAGCAGTTCTTC
D: TRBD1; J: TRBJ1-4; size: -; V: TRBV5-1; CDR3: CASRGTGDHNEKLFF; DNA: TGCGCCAGCCGAGGCACAGGGGATCATAATGAAAAACTGTTTTTT
D: -; J: TRBJ2-3; size: -; V: TRBV24-1; CDR3: CATSESGQSTDTQYF; DNA: TGTGCCACCAGTGAGTCGGGACAAAGCACAGATACGCAGTATTTT